This TCR beta chain was sequenced for a study of CD4 T cells in relation to SARS-CoV-2 and coronaviruses. The CDR3 contains 15 residues. Trimming shortened V by 6 bases and J by 8 bases, and 20 bases separated the two germline ends. CDR1 and CDR2 from the germline V gene are SEHNR and FQNEAQ (reference sequence). For approximately eleven days, around 99,000 sorted CD4+ cells grew with T cell-depleted PBMCs and CEF. Naive and memory CD4+ T cells were cultured with CEF, then survey-sequenced. Sequencing was performed with immunoSEQ multiplex PCR; in TCRdb, only in-frame clones are kept and a portion is missing. The sample has some 37,000 clones, about three quarters seen once. Concerning this clone: What it binds is not known.

V and J are TRBV7-9 and TRBJ2-1; no reliable D call. The sequence was obtained from an adult with COVID-19. The material sequenced was memory CD4+ T cells from PBMCs, cultured in vitro. The CDR3 sequence is CASSYGRTGYDEQFF. Here the CDR3 DNA reads TGTGCCAGCAGTTACGGCCGAACTGGGTATGATGAGCAGTTCTTC.